The 11 T cell receptor beta chains below were found in one sample sequenced in a study of blood T cell repertoires in COVID-19. The method was immunoSEQ multiplex PCR; TCRdb's version includes in-frame clones alone and lacks a portion of them. Of roughly 33,000 clones in the sample, 93% are singletons; the top ten hold around 5.2%. The sequenced sample consisted of peripheral blood. These receptor sequences come from a human donor in a cohort sampled during active COVID-19.

CDR3 nucleotide sequence: TGCGCCAGCAGCTCCTTGGACAGGGATGGGGAAAAACTGTTTTTT. As protein: CASSSLDRDGEKLFF. J is TRBJ1-4 and V is TRBV5-1, with TRBD1 matching over 8 bases. J gave up 8 bases and V 3 bases, and 9 bases lay outside the gene matches. The germline CDR1 and CDR2 sequences are SGHRS and YFSETQ. This CDR3 spans 15 amino acids.

The chain recombines TRBV9 with TRBJ2-2, with 7 nucleotides matching TRBD2. CDR3 length: 16 amino acids. Trimming took 4 bases from V and 4 from J; bases not matched to a gene: 10. Germline V lookup: CDR1 SGDLS, CDR2 YYNGEE. The CDR3 loop is CASSPRLAEITGELFF. CDR3 nucleotides: TGTGCCAGCAGCCCCCGCCTAGCGGAGATCACCGGGGAGCTGTTTTTT.

The chain joins TRBV19 to TRBJ1-3, with 7 nucleotides matching TRBD1. The CDR3 covers 16 residues. Trimming cost V 8 bases and J 2 bases; bases outside gene matches: 12. Germline CDR1 is LNHDA and CDR2 is SQIVND (reference sequence). This chain's CDR3 is CASEQATGTAGNTIYF. In DNA form, the CDR3 reads TGTGCCAGTGAGCAAGCTACCGGGACAGCTGGAAACACCATATATTTT.

The chain combines TRBV24-1 with TRBJ2-1; D not resolved. In germline, CDR1 is KGHDR, CDR2 SFDVKD. V shed 4 bases and J shed 1 base, with 4 bases lying between them. This CDR3 region has 13 residues. CDR3 bases: TGTGCCACCAGTGACAGTTCCTACAATGAGCAGTTCTTC. As protein: CATSDSSYNEQFF.

The V gene is TRBV5-1, the J gene TRBJ1-4; 9 nucleotides line up with TRBD1. The CDR3 is made up of 16 amino acids. Unmatched junction bases numbered 5, after V lost 2 bases and J lost 3 bases. The germline CDR1 and CDR2 sequences are SGHRS and YFSETQ. The CDR3 loop reads CASSLQGAGANEKLFF. CDR3 coding DNA: TGCGCCAGCAGCTTACAGGGGGCGGGGGCTAATGAAAAACTGTTTTTT. Supplemented by reference TRBV5-1 and TRBJ1-4, the full variable domain reads KAGVTQTPRYLIKTRGQQVTLSCSPISGHRSVSWYQQTPGQGLQFLFEYFSETQRNKGNFPGRFSGRQFSNSRSEMNVSTLELGDSALYLCASSLQGAGANEKLFFGSGTQLSVL.

The V gene is TRBV27, the J gene TRBJ2-2; perhaps TRBD2 as D (5 bases). V shed 9 bases and J shed 6 bases, with 14 bases lying between them. CDR1 and CDR2 from the germline V gene are MNHEY and SMNVEV (reference sequence). This CDR3 comprises 13 residues. The CDR3 bases are TGTGCCAGTGGACTCTTGAGCGCCGGGGAGCTGTTTTTT. As protein: CASGLLSAGELFF.

V usage is TRBV30 and J usage is TRBJ1-5, with 7 bases aligning to TRBD1. J lost 9 bases, V lost 2 bases, and 7 bases had no gene match. The CDR3 is made up of 13 amino acids. Germline V gene data show CDR1 as GTSNPN and CDR2 as SVGIG (reference sequence). The CDR3, as DNA: TGTGCCTGGAGTATGGACAGGATGAGGCCCCAGCATTTT. It encodes CAWSMDRMRPQHF.

The chain couples TRBV5-8 to TRBJ1-4; D perhaps matches TRBD1 (5 bases). This CDR3 has 16 residues. CDR1 and CDR2 (germline): SGHTS, YDEGEE. Between the trimmed V and J ends, which lost 4 bases and 7 bases, there was a span of 20 bases. The CDR3 sequence is CASSRGSPIRGEKLFF. For the CDR3, the DNA is TGTGCCAGCAGCAGGGGATCTCCAATACGCGGTGAAAAACTGTTTTTT.

V usage is TRBV2 and J usage is TRBJ1-6; weak D call: TRBD1 (5 bases). Trimming stripped 3 bases from V and 6 bases from J, with 12 bases between. This CDR3 comprises 15 residues. Germline loops: CDR1 SNHLY, CDR2 FYNNEI. DNA of the CDR3: TGTGCCAGCAGTGAGTTCAGGGCCGGTAATTCACCCCTCCACTTT. This gives the protein CASSEFRAGNSPLHF.

The rearrangement joins TRBV18 to TRBJ2-7; 8 bases match TRBD1. CDR3 length equals 14 residues. CDR1 and CDR2 from the germline V gene are KGHSH and LQKENI. The J segment lost 4 bases and the V segment lost 5 bases, leaving 7 bases of the junction unmatched. DNA of the CDR3: TGTGCCAGCTCAACCGGGACAGGATCTTACGAGCAGTACTTC. Translation: CASSTGTGSYEQYF. The full variable domain, rest sourced from reference TRBV18 and TRBJ2-7, is NAGVMQNPRHLVRRRGQEARLRCSPMKGHSHVYWYRQLPEEGLKFMVYLQKENIIDESGMPKERFSAEFPKEGPSILRIQQVVRGDSAAYFCASSTGTGSYEQYFGPGTRLTVT.

Only one count was recorded for this clone. The junction does not match germline at one end; this may be a read error. This sequence joins TRBV18 and TRBJ2-7; TRBD1 aligns across 7 bases. Germline CDR1 is KGHSH and CDR2 is LQKENI. The CDR3 length is 16 residues. The CDR3 spells CASSPPQTGRTYEQYF. CDR3 coding DNA: TGTGCCAGCTCGCCACCGCAGACAGGGCGAACCTACGAGCAGTACTTC.